Following are 27 T cell receptor beta chains from one sample sequenced in a study of human T cells and chemical hapten exposure. Time point in this sample: pre-sensitization, week 0. Documented treatment: therapeutic diphenylcyclopropenone sensitization with weekly scalp DPC. TCRdb itself ran the RACE reads through MiXCR, one entry per CDR3 protein. The sample consists of fewer than 300,000 distinct CDR3 sequences, about 8.6% of them appearing once. Sequencing used whole blood, obtained in connection with sensitization to the hapten diphenylcyclopropenone (DPC). All receptors derive from a woman between 35 and 50 years old with alopecia areata. Some clones in this sample may be carry-over from other donors' samples.

The sample holds many counts of this clonotype. The junction does not match germline at one end; this may be a read error. The CDR3 DNA reads as TGTGCTAGCAGCAGACCGGGACACCAAGAGACCCAGTACTTC. It yields the protein CASSRPGHQETQYF. This chain joins TRBV7-7 and TRBJ2-5, with D perhaps assigned TRBD1 or TRBD2 (5 bases each). The CDR3 length is 14 residues. From germline, CDR1 is SSHAT and CDR2 FNYEAQ (reference sequence).

This clonotype was detected a few times. The V gene is TRBV7-3, the J gene TRBJ1-3; a possible D gene is TRBD1 (6 bases). This CDR3 is 15 amino acids long. Germline CDR1 and CDR2: SGHTA and FQGTGA. The V end lost 0 bases, the J end lost 4 bases, and 10 bases lay between the germline ends. CDR3 residues: CASSLTKGEGNTIYF. DNA for the CDR3: TGTGCCAGCAGCTTAACGAAGGGGGAAGGAAACACCATATATTTT. The complete variable domain, with remaining parts taken from reference TRBV7-3 and TRBJ1-3, reads GAGVSQTPSNKVTEKGKYVELRCDPISGHTALYWYRQSLGQGPEFLIYFQGTGAADDSGLPNDRFFAVRPEGSVSTLKIQRTERGDSAVYLCASSLTKGEGNTIYFGEGSWLTVV.

A few counts support this clonotype. A junction boundary mismatches the germline segment, possibly from a read error. The chain has TRBV27 and TRBJ2-7, with TRBD2 as a possible D gene (5 bases). Germline CDR1 and CDR2: MNHEY and SMNVEV (reference sequence). The CDR3 sequence is 11 residues long. CDR3 sequence: CASPNRAAGTF. As DNA, the CDR3 is TGTGCCAGCCCTAACCGGGCGGCGGGTACGTTC.

At least ten counts were recorded for this clonotype. The genes are TRBV7-9 and TRBJ1-4, with D maybe TRBD1 (6 bases). Per the germline V gene, CDR1 is SEHNR and CDR2 is FQNEAQ (reference sequence). CDR3 length: 13 residues. Trimming took off 2 bases at V and 8 bases at J, with 9 bases between the two ends. The CDR3 reads CASSLQGPEKLFF. DNA of the CDR3: TGTGCCAGCAGCTTACAGGGGCCCGAAAAACTGTTTTTT.

This clonotype has a handful of counts. The chain joins TRBV7-3 to TRBJ2-2; 9 nucleotides match TRBD2. Germline-derived CDR1 and CDR2 are SGHTA and FQGTGA. This CDR3 comprises 16 residues. V shed 5 bases, J shed 4 bases, and the junction held 8 bases outside the gene matches. In DNA, the CDR3 is TGTGCCAGCAGCCCCGTTGGCGGGAGGGGCACCGGGGAGCTGTTTTTT. Its translation: CASSPVGGRGTGELFF.

This clonotype was detected only a few times. The chain uses TRBV25-1 and TRBJ2-1; no reliable D call. Germline lookup yields CDR1 MGHDK and CDR2 SYGVNS. The CDR3 totals 14 residues. Trimming shortened V by 3 bases and J by 8 bases, and 14 bases separated the two germline ends. CDR3 nucleotide sequence: TGTGCCAGCAGTGATGGTATCGGGTTCGATGAGCAGTTCTTC. Translation gives CASSDGIGFDEQFF.

This clonotype was counted ten times or more. V gene TRBV9 combines with J gene TRBJ2-2, with 7 bases aligning to TRBD1. The CDR3 is 17 residues long. V gave up 0 bases and J gave up 3 bases; unmatched junction bases: 8. Germline V gene lookup returns CDR1 SGDLS and CDR2 YYNGEE. The CDR3 bases are TGTGCCAGCAGCGTAGACCCGACAGGGTCTGACACCGGGGAGCTGTTTTTT. Its translation is CASSVDPTGSDTGELFF.

This clonotype has more than one count but fewer than ten. This chain joins TRBV7-9 and TRBJ2-3, with no clear D. Trimming pared 0 bases from V and 4 bases from J, leaving 5 bases between. Germline lookup yields CDR1 SEHNR and CDR2 FQNEAQ (reference sequence). The CDR3 covers 13 residues. The CDR3: CASSLAQADTQYF. The CDR3 DNA follows: TGTGCCAGCAGCTTAGCCCAGGCAGATACGCAGTATTTT. The full variable domain, completed using reference TRBV7-9 and TRBJ2-3, is DTGVSQNPRHKITKRGQNVTFRCDPISEHNRLYWYRQTLGQGPEFLTYFQNEAQLEKSRLLSDRFSAERPKGSFSTLEIQRTEQGDSAMYLCASSLAQADTQYFGPGTRLTVL.

J is TRBJ1-5 and V is TRBV28, with D unresolved. V was pared by 6 bases and J by 2 bases, with 20 bases between. This CDR3 is 17 amino acids long. Germline V gene lookup returns CDR1 MDHEN and CDR2 SYDVKM. CDR3 DNA sequence: TGTGCCAGCAGCTCGGGAGCGGGCAATATAGGCAATCAGCCCCAGCATTTT. Translated, it gives CASSSGAGNIGNQPQHF.

The rearrangement joins TRBV6-5 to TRBJ2-2; TRBD2 agrees at 11 bases. The germline CDR1 and CDR2 sequences are MNHEY and SVGAGI. The CDR3 extends over 15 amino acids. V lost 6 bases, J lost 2 bases, and 2 bases stayed unmatched. The CDR3 spells CASRLAGGNTGELFF. DNA for the CDR3: TGTGCCAGCAGGCTAGCGGGAGGTAACACCGGGGAGCTGTTTTTT.

The table lists this clonotype with many counts. The gene calls are TRBV11-2 and TRBJ2-1; TRBD1 might be the D (5 bases). The V gene's germline CDR1 is SGHAT and CDR2 FQNNGV. V lost 0 bases to trimming and J lost 5 bases, with 23 bases between them. The CDR3 consists of 19 residues. As DNA, the CDR3 is TGTGCCAGCAGCTTAGACTCGAAGGGTCAAGGGGTGAATAACAATGAGCAGTTCTTC. It translates to CASSLDSKGQGVNNNEQFF.

This clonotype came up many times. This sequence joins TRBV6-2 or TRBV6-3 and TRBJ2-7; tentatively, D is TRBD2 (5 bases). Trimming pared 4 bases from V and 2 bases from J, leaving 12 bases between. Germline CDR1 is MNHEY and CDR2 is SVGEGT. This CDR3 is built from 14 residues. The CDR3 spells CASSSSTGAYEQYF. CDR3 sequence (DNA): TGTGCCAGCAGTTCATCAACCGGGGCCTACGAGCAGTACTTC.

This clonotype turned up a few times. This chain connects TRBV7-9 to TRBJ2-7; no clear D gene. The CDR3 loop spans 15 amino acids. Looked up from germline, CDR1 is SEHNR and CDR2 is FQNEAQ (reference sequence). Trimming took off 1 base at V and 2 bases at J, with 12 bases between the two ends. In nucleotides, the CDR3 is TGTGCCAGCAGCTTAGAGGGTGGGTCCGCCTACGAGCAGTACTTC. It yields the protein CASSLEGGSAYEQYF. Using reference TRBV7-9 and TRBJ2-7 for the parts outside the CDR3, the full variable domain is DTGVSQNPRHKITKRGQNVTFRCDPISEHNRLYWYRQTLGQGPEFLTYFQNEAQLEKSRLLSDRFSAERPKGSFSTLEIQRTEQGDSAMYLCASSLEGGSAYEQYFGPGTRLTVT.

This clonotype was detected a few times. The V call is TRBV9, the J call TRBJ2-3; D is uncertain. Germline lookup yields CDR1 SGDLS and CDR2 YYNGEE. The CDR3 totals 14 residues. V lost 3 bases to trimming and J lost 0 bases, with 8 bases between them. CDR3 DNA sequence: TGTGCCAGCAGCGCTCCGGACAGCACAGATACGCAGTATTTT. Translated, it gives CASSAPDSTDTQYF.

The chain links TRBV20-1 to TRBJ2-3; 9 nucleotides align to TRBD1. This CDR3 comprises 14 residues. V dropped 0 bases and J dropped 14; count of bases not matched to a gene: 12. CDR1 DFQATT and CDR2 SNEGSKA come from the germline V gene (reference sequence). CDR3 in amino acids: CSARDGSWTGEGYF. CDR3 DNA: TGCAGTGCTAGAGATGGGTCATGGACAGGGGAGGGGTATTTT.

Turning to this clonotype: This could be a read error, since a much larger clone is one nucleotide away. This chain joins TRBV28 and TRBJ2-5, with D hard to call. CDR1 MDHEN and CDR2 SYDVKM come from the germline V gene. The V end lost 5 bases, the J end lost 4 bases, and 8 bases lay between the germline ends. The CDR3 runs 12 residues. The CDR3 is CASSPHRETQYF. CDR3 DNA: TGTGCCAGCAGTCCCCACAGAGAGACCCAGTACTTC.

The V call is TRBV24-1, the J call TRBJ1-1; the D is unclear. The ends were cut back, 1 base at V and 11 bases at J, with 10 bases in the middle. This CDR3 region has 12 residues. Germline V gene lookup returns CDR1 KGHDR and CDR2 SFDVKD. The CDR3 sequence: CATSDFDGSAFF. The DNA of the CDR3 is TGTGCCACCAGTGATTTTGACGGGTCGGCTTTCTTT.

The rearrangement joins TRBV3-1 to TRBJ2-1; 12 bases agree with TRBD2. The trim removed 5 bases at V and 5 bases at J, leaving 7 bases unmatched. The CDR3 runs 16 residues. Germline CDR1 reads LGHDT; CDR2 reads YNNKEL (reference sequence). CDR3 protein: CASSETGLAGHNEQFF. CDR3 coding DNA: TGTGCCAGCAGCGAAACGGGACTAGCGGGCCACAATGAGCAGTTCTTC.

The sample holds a few counts of this clonotype. A read error may produce the germline difference seen at one junction end. The chain links TRBV6-6 to TRBJ2-5; tentatively, D is TRBD2 (5 bases). Germline V lookup: CDR1 MNHNY, CDR2 SVGAGI (reference sequence). CDR3 size: 15 residues. In nucleotides, the CDR3 is TGTGCCAGCAGTTACCCAAGAGCCGGGGTTCGGGAATTTTGGTTC. Protein product: CASSYPRAGVREFWF.

There are many counts of this clonotype. This chain connects TRBV6-2 or TRBV6-3 to TRBJ2-7, with TRBD2 identical over 8 bases. CDR1 is MNHEY, CDR2 SVGEGT, per germline. V lost 6 bases, J lost 1 base, and 8 bases stayed unmatched. The length of the CDR3 is 15 residues. CDR3 protein: CASRSGTSNSYEQYF. CDR3 nucleotide sequence: TGTGCCAGCAGGTCCGGGACTAGTAATTCCTACGAGCAGTACTTC.

CDR3 nucleotide sequence: TGTGCCAGCAGTTACTCGTGGGCTAGCGATTCGTGGGAGCAGTACTTC. Its translation is CASSYSWASDSWEQYF. The V call is TRBV6-2 or TRBV6-3, the J call TRBJ2-7; TRBD2 might be the D (6 bases). The CDR3 consists of 16 residues. V was clipped by 0 bases and J by 7 bases, with 19 bases between them. The germline CDR1 and CDR2 sequences are MNHEY and SVGEGT.

This clonotype was seen repeatedly, ten times or more. This chain connects TRBV7-9 to TRBJ2-7; 9 bases match TRBD2. The CDR3 sequence is 15 residues long. Looked up from germline, CDR1 is SEHNR and CDR2 is FQNEAQ (reference sequence). V trimming: 5 bases; J trimming: 2 bases; junction bases outside the gene matches: 7. CDR3 DNA sequence: TGTGCCAGCAGCCCGACTAGCGGAGGGCCCTACGAGCAGTACTTC. This sequence encodes CASSPTSGGPYEQYF.

This clonotype turned up a few times. This chain uses TRBV5-1 with TRBJ2-4, with TRBD2 identical over 9 bases. V shed 4 bases and J 3 bases; nucleotides not matched to a gene: 5. Germline V gene sequence: CDR1 SGHRS, CDR2 YFSETQ. The CDR3 runs 15 residues. The CDR3 loop reads CASSPTSGLKNIQYF. The CDR3 bases are TGCGCCAGCAGCCCGACTAGCGGCCTCAAAAACATTCAGTACTTC.

This chain uses TRBV29-1 with TRBJ2-1; unclear D gene. Germline CDR1 and CDR2: SQVTM and ANQGSEA. Deletions cut 6 bases from V and 6 bases from J, with 18 bases between. The CDR3 spans 14 residues. CDR3 amino acids: CSVASWGDRNEQFF. CDR3 bases: TGCAGCGTAGCCTCCTGGGGTGACCGCAATGAGCAGTTCTTC.

This clonotype has at least ten counts. The chain recombines TRBV6-5 with TRBJ1-2; TRBD1 is a possible D gene (5 bases). V lost 0 bases and J lost 1, with 9 bases in between. The CDR3 sequence is 15 residues long. Germline CDR1 and CDR2: MNHEY and SVGAGI. In DNA form, the CDR3 reads TGTGCCAGCAGTTACTCGCGGGGCTTTAACTATGGCTACACCTTC. Translated, it gives CASSYSRGFNYGYTF.

The chain joins TRBV6-2 or TRBV6-3 to TRBJ1-4; tentative D call: TRBD1 (5 bases). Per germline, CDR1 MNHEY and CDR2 SVGEGT. Trimming cost V 7 bases and J 8 bases, with 20 bases left between them. The CDR3 totals 15 residues. In DNA, the CDR3 is TGTGCCAGCAAAAACCGGGGCAGGCAAGTGGAAAAACTGTTTTTT. Translating it yields CASKNRGRQVEKLFF.

This clonotype came up a few times. V and J are TRBV7-6 and TRBJ2-3, with unresolved D. Looked up from germline, CDR1 is SGHVS and CDR2 is FNYEAQ. Trimming shortened V by 0 bases and J by 6 bases, and 7 bases separated the two germline ends. This CDR3 is built from 13 residues. Here the CDR3 DNA reads TGTGCCAGCAGCTTAGCCCGTGAGGATACGCAGTATTTT. Translated: CASSLAREDTQYF.